The entry that follows covers one TCR beta chain sequence. The antigen remains unidentified. The treatment was: roughly 19 received Ad26.COV2.S at low or high dose, single or two shots; 5 received placebo; per-sample allocation not given. It was on day 63 after the first vaccine or placebo injection that samples were taken. The donor's status was that of an adult aged 18-55 years in Boston. SARS-CoV-2 spike from the Wuhan strain was encoded by the vaccine, an Ad26 vector. Assay used: immunoSEQ multiplex PCR; TCRdb lists only in-frame clones, some missing. The sample consists of hundreds of thousands of clones, roughly nine tenths of them appearing once. This specimen comes from a study of Ad26.COV2.S vaccination and SARS-CoV-2 variants. This CDR3 spans 13 amino acids. Germline CDR1 is SGHRS and CDR2 is YFSETQ. Trimming left V 3 bases short and J 12 bases short, with 16 bases between. Regarding the study as a whole: Non-spike TCR breadth was similar in vaccine and placebo recipients.

The sample was peripheral blood, taken in a trial of Ad26.COV2.S vaccine versus placebo. This sequence was found in a person between 18 and 60 years old who received the Ad26.COV2.S COVID-19 vaccine or a placebo. This chain uses TRBV5-1 with TRBJ2-1; D might be TRBD2 (5 bases). This chain's CDR3 is CASSSAGGGRQFF. The CDR3 DNA is TGCGCCAGCAGCTCGGCAGGAGGTGGTAGGCAGTTCTTC.